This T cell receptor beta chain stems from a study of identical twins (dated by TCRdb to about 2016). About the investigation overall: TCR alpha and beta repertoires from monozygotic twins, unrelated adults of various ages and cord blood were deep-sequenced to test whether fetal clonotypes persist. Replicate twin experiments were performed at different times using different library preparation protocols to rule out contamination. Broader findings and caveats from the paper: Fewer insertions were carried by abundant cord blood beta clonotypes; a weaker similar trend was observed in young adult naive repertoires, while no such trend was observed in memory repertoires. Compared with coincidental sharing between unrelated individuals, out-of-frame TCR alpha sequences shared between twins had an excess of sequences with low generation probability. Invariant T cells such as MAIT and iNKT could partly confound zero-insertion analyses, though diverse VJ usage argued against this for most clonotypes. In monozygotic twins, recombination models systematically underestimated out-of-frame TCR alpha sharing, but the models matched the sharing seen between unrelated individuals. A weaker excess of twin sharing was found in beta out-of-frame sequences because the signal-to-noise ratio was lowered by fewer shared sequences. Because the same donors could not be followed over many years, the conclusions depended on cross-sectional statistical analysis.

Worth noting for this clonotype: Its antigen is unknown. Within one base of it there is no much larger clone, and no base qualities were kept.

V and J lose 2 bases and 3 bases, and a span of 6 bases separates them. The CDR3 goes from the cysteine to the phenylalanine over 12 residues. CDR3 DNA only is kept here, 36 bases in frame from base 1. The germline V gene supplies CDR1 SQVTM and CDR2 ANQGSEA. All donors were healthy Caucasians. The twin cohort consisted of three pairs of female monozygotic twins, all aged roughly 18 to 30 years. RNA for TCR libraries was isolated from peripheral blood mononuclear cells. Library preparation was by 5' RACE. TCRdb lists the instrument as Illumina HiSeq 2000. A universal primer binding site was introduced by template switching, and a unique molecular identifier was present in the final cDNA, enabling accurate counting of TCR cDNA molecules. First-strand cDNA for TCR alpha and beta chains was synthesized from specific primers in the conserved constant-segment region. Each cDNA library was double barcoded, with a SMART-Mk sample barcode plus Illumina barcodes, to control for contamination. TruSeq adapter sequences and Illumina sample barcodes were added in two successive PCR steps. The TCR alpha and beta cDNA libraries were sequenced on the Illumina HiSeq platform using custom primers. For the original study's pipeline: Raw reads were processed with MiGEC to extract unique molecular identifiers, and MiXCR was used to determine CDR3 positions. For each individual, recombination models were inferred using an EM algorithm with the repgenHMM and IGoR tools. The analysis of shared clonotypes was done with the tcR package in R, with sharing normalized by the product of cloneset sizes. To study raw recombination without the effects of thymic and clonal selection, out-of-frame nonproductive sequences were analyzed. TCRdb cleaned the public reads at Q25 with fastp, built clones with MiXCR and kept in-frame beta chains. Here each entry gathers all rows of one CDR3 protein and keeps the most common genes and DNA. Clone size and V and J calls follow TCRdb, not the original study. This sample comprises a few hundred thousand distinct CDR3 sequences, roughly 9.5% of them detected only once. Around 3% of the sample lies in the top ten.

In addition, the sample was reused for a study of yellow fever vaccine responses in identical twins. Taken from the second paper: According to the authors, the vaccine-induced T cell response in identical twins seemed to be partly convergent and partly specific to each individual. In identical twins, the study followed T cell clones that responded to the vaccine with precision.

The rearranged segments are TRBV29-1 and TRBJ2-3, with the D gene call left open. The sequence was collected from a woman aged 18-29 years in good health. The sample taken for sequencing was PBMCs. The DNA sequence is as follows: TGCAGCGTTGAATTCCTGACAGATACGCAGTATTTT. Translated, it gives CSVEFLTDTQYF.